The text below deals with one T cell receptor beta chain. CDR1 is MNHEY and CDR2 is SMNVEV in the germline V gene (reference sequence). Between the trimmed V and J ends, which lost 8 bases and 5 bases, there was a span of 13 bases. CDR3 length equals 14 residues. Assay used: immunoSEQ multiplex PCR; TCRdb lists only in-frame clones, some missing. The data hold roughly 97,000 clones, with 90% observed a single time. The entry originates in a study of T cell changes during pregnancy in multiple sclerosis. The starting material was peripheral blood, obtained in the second trimester of pregnancy. The source is a female donor in good health, enrolled as a control in a pregnancy study. The rearrangement uses TRBV27 and TRBJ1-6; D may be TRBD1 (6 bases). The CDR3 protein is CASQPGQHNSPLHF. The CDR3 nucleotides are TGTGCCAGCCAACCGGGACAACATAATTCACCCCTCCACTTT.